This record concerns one T cell receptor (beta chain) sequence. Its antigen is currently unknown. Amplification of TCR beta CDR3 regions was performed using RNA transcripts as template. The TCR CDR3 first-round RT-PCR relied on the HTBI primer set. TCRdb redid the calling of the multiplex PCR reads with MiXCR, one entry per CDR3 protein. The data show hundreds of thousands of distinct CDR3 sequences, approximately 42% seen once. The sample originates from a study of T cells in Graves' hyperthyroidism and ophthalmopathy. General study results and limits: Using 13 V-J features, a model discriminated ophthalmopathy from stable hyperthyroidism.

Trimming removed 4 bases from V and 2 bases from J; junction bases left unmatched: 11. Germline loops: CDR1 MNHNY, CDR2 SVGAGI (reference sequence). The CDR3 has 17 residues. Sample: peripheral blood or thyroid tissue (not recorded which). This receptor was identified in an adult man with Graves' disease, either hyperthyroidism or ophthalmopathy (not recorded which). The gene calls are TRBV6-6 and TRBJ2-5; TRBD1 matches at 9 bases. The CDR3 bases are TGTGCCAGCAGTTGGGGACAGGGCCCTTCTGCGCAAGAGACCCAGTACTTC. This encodes CASSWGQGPSAQETQYF.